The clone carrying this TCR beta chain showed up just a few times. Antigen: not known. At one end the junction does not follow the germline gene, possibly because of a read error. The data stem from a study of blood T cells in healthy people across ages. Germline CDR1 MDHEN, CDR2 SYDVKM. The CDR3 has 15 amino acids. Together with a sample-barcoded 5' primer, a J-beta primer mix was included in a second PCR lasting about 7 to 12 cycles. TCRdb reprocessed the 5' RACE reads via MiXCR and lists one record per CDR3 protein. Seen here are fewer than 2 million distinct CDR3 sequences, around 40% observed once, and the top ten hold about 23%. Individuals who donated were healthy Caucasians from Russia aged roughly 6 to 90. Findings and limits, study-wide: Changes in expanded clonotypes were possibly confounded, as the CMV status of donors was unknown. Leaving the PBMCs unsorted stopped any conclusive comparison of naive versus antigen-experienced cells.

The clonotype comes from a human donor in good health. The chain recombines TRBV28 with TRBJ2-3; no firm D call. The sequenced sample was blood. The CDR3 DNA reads TGTGCCAGCAGTGTCTTGGGGTGGTCCACAGATGCGCAGTATTTT. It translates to CASSVLGWSTDAQYF.